These 18 T cell receptor beta chains share one sample of origin, sequenced in a study of T cells in women clearing cervical HPV infection. TCRdb's copy holds only in-frame clones and misses some; the assay was immunoSEQ multiplex PCR. This sample lists around 28,000 clones; its ten largest clones have approximately 4.2%. Material for sequencing was blood buffy coat. Receptors originate from a woman aged 18 to 75 with a cervical HPV16 infection that either progressed to CIN3+ or cleared (not recorded which).

Concerning this clone: The CDR3 end is not reached by the read, which stops 3 residues before it; the germline J gene fills it in. The chain combines TRBV2 with TRBJ1-5, with a tentative D call TRBD1 (6 bases). Trimming took 11 bases from V and 5 from J, leaving 16 bases between them. Germline lookup yields CDR1 SNHLY and CDR2 FYNNEI. CDR3 length: 13 residues. CDR3 bases read: TGTGCCGGGGCAGGGACATTTGATCAGCCC. Its translation is CAGAGTFDQP. The CDR3 reads in full as CAGAGTFDQPQHF.

Comments on this clone: The CDR3 end falls 3 residues outside the read, so it is completed with the germline J gene. This sequence joins TRBV29-1 and TRBJ2-7, with 9 bases matching TRBD1. This CDR3 contains 13 residues. Per germline, CDR1 SQVTM and CDR2 ANQGSEA. The junction had 7 bases not matched to a gene; V was cut back by 6 bases and J by 4 bases. The CDR3 reads CSVQTGGPYEQYF. Partial CDR3 DNA: TGCAGCGTACAGACAGGGGGGCCATACGAG.

For this clone: The read comes to an end 3 residues before the CDR3 does, leaving the germline J gene to fill in the end. The gene calls are TRBV20-1 and TRBJ2-7; 10 nucleotides agree with TRBD1. Germline-derived CDR1 and CDR2 are DFQATT and SNEGSKA (reference sequence). This CDR3 is built from 13 residues. The junction had 4 bases not matched to a gene; V was cut back by 4 bases and J by 4 bases. Partial CDR3 DNA: TGCAGTGCTACCGGGACAGGGGTATACGAG. Protein sequence: CSATGTGVYE. In full, the CDR3 reads CSATGTGVYEQYF.

In the case of this clone: The CDR3 end falls 3 residues outside the read, so it is completed with the germline J gene. The chain combines TRBV5-1 with TRBJ1-1, with TRBD1 identical over 8 bases. After removal of 0 bases from V and 3 bases from J, the junction contained 4 bases not matched to a gene. Germline CDR1 is SGHRS and CDR2 is YFSETQ. CDR3 length: 15 residues. CDR3 amino acids: CASSLGQGTYTEAFF. The CDR3 bases that were read are TGCGCCAGCAGCTTGGGACAGGGGACCTACACTGAA.

Concerning this clone: The missing CDR3 end, 3 residues past where the read stops, is filled in from the germline J gene. V gene TRBV2 combines with J gene TRBJ2-5, with D perhaps TRBD2 (7 bases). The CDR3 is 15 residues long. CDR1 SNHLY and CDR2 FYNNEI come from the germline V gene. V was cut by 7 bases and J by 2 bases, with 17 bases left in between. The CDR3 reads CASIGGAGRQETQYF. Incomplete CDR3 DNA: TGTGCCAGCATAGGGGGGGCTGGCCGGCAAGAGACC.

With respect to this clone: The CDR3 extends 3 residues past the end of the read, so its final part is completed from the germline J gene. The rearrangement joins TRBV20-1 to TRBJ1-1; D might be TRBD1 (5 bases). The V end was cut by 3 bases, the J end by 6 bases, with 17 bases between. The CDR3 has 14 amino acids. CDR1 is DFQATT and CDR2 is SNEGSKA in the germline V gene (reference sequence). CDR3 in amino acids: CSASGRGGIPEAFF. The covered CDR3 bases are TGCAGTGCTAGTGGCCGGGGGGGAATACCTGAA.

Note on this clone: Read data end 3 residues before the CDR3 end; the end is taken from the germline J gene. The chain combines TRBV6-1 with TRBJ2-7; 7 positions match TRBD2. The CDR3 contains 15 residues. Germline V gene data show CDR1 as MNHNS and CDR2 as SASEGT. The V gene end was trimmed by 4 bases and the J gene end by 0 bases; junction bases not matched to a gene: 6. The CDR3 bases that were read are TGTGCCAGCAGTGTTGGTGCGGGGGACTCCTACGAG. Protein sequence: CASSVGAGDSYE. The whole CDR3 protein reads CASSVGAGDSYEQYF.

As to this clone: With the read ending 3 residues before the CDR3 end, the germline J gene is used to fill in that end. This chain connects TRBV20-1 to TRBJ2-7, with D perhaps TRBD1 (7 bases). The germline V and J ends were trimmed by 3 bases and 1 base, with 16 bases remaining between them. The germline V gene encodes CDR1 DFQATT and CDR2 SNEGSKA (reference sequence). The CDR3 consists of 15 residues. The CDR3 DNA, read in part, is TGCAGTGCTAGGATAATGCGGGACAGATCCTACGAG. Protein product: CSARIMRDRSYE. The complete CDR3 sequence is CSARIMRDRSYEQYF.

Details on this clone: The read finishes 3 residues shy of the CDR3 end, and the germline J gene is used to complete it. This chain links TRBV29-1 with TRBJ2-2; 9 positions agree with TRBD1. The junction had 7 bases not matched to a gene; V was cut back by 6 bases and J by 5 bases. Germline V gives CDR1 SQVTM, CDR2 ANQGSEA. This CDR3 has 14 amino acids. The part of the CDR3 DNA that was read is TGCAGCGTCACAGGGGGCGCGGGTACCGGGGAG. It codes for CSVTGGAGTGE. The full-length CDR3 reads as CSVTGGAGTGELFF.

As concerns this clone: The read ends 3 residues early relative to the CDR3; the germline J gene fills the gap. The chain links TRBV20-1 to TRBJ1-2; D ambiguous. V was clipped by 5 bases and J by 6 bases, with 22 bases between them. Germline CDR1 is DFQATT and CDR2 is SNEGSKA (reference sequence). There are 15 residues in the CDR3. The CDR3 sequence is CSAVSPARPRDGYTF. CDR3 bases read: TGCAGTGCTGTATCTCCCGCCAGGCCAAGGGATGGC.

About this clone: The read stops 3 residues short of the end of the CDR3; the missing end is completed from the germline J gene. This chain links TRBV19 with TRBJ2-2; D is ambiguous. This CDR3 is 14 amino acids long. Germline values: CDR1 LNHDA, CDR2 SQIVND (reference sequence). The V and J ends lost 1 base and 4 bases respectively, with 7 bases between them. CDR3 DNA, as far as it was read: TGTGCCAGTAGTATAGTAAAGCGCACCGGGGAG. It codes for CASSIVKRTGE. The full CDR3 protein is CASSIVKRTGELFF.

Comments on this clone: The missing CDR3 end, 3 residues past where the read stops, is filled in from the germline J gene. The chain has TRBV20-1 and TRBJ1-4; D possibly corresponds to TRBD1 (5 bases). V gave up 5 bases and J gave up 1 base, with 5 bases separating them. This CDR3 has 12 residues. The germline V gene has CDR1 DFQATT and CDR2 SNEGSKA (reference sequence). CDR3 DNA, as far as it was read: TGCAGTGCTCAGGGAACTAATGAAAAA. Its translation is CSAQGTNEK. The CDR3 as a whole reads CSAQGTNEKLFF.

For this clone: The CDR3 goes on 3 residues after the read ends, and that part is filled in from the germline J gene. The V call is TRBV5-1, the J call TRBJ2-2; 8 bases fit TRBD2. CDR3 size: 15 residues. Trimming took 4 bases from V and 5 from J; bases not matched to a gene: 7. Germline V gene sequence: CDR1 SGHRS, CDR2 YFSETQ. The CDR3 spells CASSQRETRTGELFF. The DNA read from the CDR3 is TGCGCCAGCAGCCAGCGGGAGACCCGAACCGGGGAG.

Comments on this clone: The CDR3 end is not reached by the read, which stops 3 residues before it; the germline J gene fills it in. The rearrangement links TRBV5-3 to TRBJ2-3; D may be TRBD2 (5 bases). TRBV5-3 is marked as an open reading frame, function uncertain. This CDR3 contains 14 residues. Trimming removed 4 bases from V and 6 bases from J, with 15 bases in between. The CDR3 loop reads CARSIGLEQDTQYF. The sequenced part of the CDR3 DNA is TGTGCCAGAAGCATCGGACTCGAGCAGGATACG.

With respect to this clone: The read ends 3 residues shy of where the CDR3 ends; the end is completed using the germline J gene. The V call is TRBV20-1, the J call TRBJ2-1; D is possibly TRBD2 (6 bases). V was pared by 7 bases and J by 7 bases, with 17 bases between. Germline V gene lookup returns CDR1 DFQATT and CDR2 SNEGSKA (reference sequence). This CDR3 has 13 amino acids. The CDR3 loop is CSGGGPVRNEQFF. Partial CDR3 DNA: TGCAGTGGTGGAGGGCCCGTTCGGAATGAG.

In the case of this clone: The sequence runs out 3 residues before the end of the CDR3; the remainder is reconstructed from the germline J gene. The chain joins TRBV12-3 or TRBV12-4 to TRBJ1-3, with 7 bases lining up with TRBD1. The CDR3 runs 17 residues. After removal of 2 bases from V and 0 bases from J, the junction contained 7 bases not matched to a gene. The DNA read from the CDR3 is TGTGCCAGCAGTTTATCGGGACAGTCGTACTCTGGAAACACC. Translated: CASSLSGQSYSGNT. The CDR3 reads in full as CASSLSGQSYSGNTIYF.

On this clone itself: The CDR3 end falls 3 residues outside the read, so it is completed with the germline J gene. V and J are TRBV6-2 or TRBV6-3 and TRBJ2-3; D gene uncertain. V was trimmed by 0 bases and J by 7 bases, leaving 2 bases between them. CDR1 MNHEY and CDR2 SVGEGT come from the germline V gene. The CDR3 consists of 11 residues. The CDR3 is CASSYSYTQYF. The sequenced part of the CDR3 DNA is TGTGCCAGCAGTTACTCCTATACG.

In the case of this clone: The read terminates 3 residues ahead of where the CDR3 ends, so the germline J gene completes it. The rearrangement uses TRBV30 and TRBJ1-6; D uncertain. Trimming removed 1 base from V and 10 bases from J, with 11 bases in between. The CDR3 has 13 residues. Germline V gene data show CDR1 as GTSNPN and CDR2 as SVGIG (reference sequence). The covered CDR3 bases are TGTGCCTGGAGTGGGAGCGGGGAATCACCC. It codes for CAWSGSGESP. The whole CDR3 protein reads CAWSGSGESPLHF.